Each of the 18 T cell receptor beta chains below was sequenced from the same sample in a study of CD8+ T cells in alopecia areata. As the sequencing template, cDNA was produced by extracting RNA and reverse transcribing it. The method was immunoSEQ multiplex PCR; TCRdb's version includes in-frame clones alone and lacks a portion of them. The sample shows about 82,000 clones, roughly 47% of them seen only once. Sequencing was done on a sample of NKG2D-high CD8+ T cells sorted from blood. The receptor source for this set is a human donor with alopecia areata.

The genes are TRBV30 and TRBJ2-5; 11 nucleotides agree with TRBD1. CDR1 is GTSNPN and CDR2 is SVGIG in the germline V gene (reference sequence). The CDR3 loop spans 15 amino acids. V lost 5 bases to trimming and J lost 2 bases; unmatched junction nucleotides: 7. CDR3 bases: TGTGCCTGGTCTCCGGGACAGGGGGAACAAGAGACCCAGTACTTC. Translating gives CAWSPGQGEQETQYF.

The chain joins TRBV29-1 to TRBJ2-5; D remains ambiguous. The CDR3 covers 13 residues. Looked up from germline, CDR1 is SQVTM and CDR2 is ANQGSEA. Trimming pared 6 bases from V and 4 bases from J, leaving 15 bases between. As DNA, the CDR3 is TGCAGCGTCCCAGGTGGCTACCTAGAGACCCAGTACTTC. Its protein product is CSVPGGYLETQYF.

The rearrangement links TRBV2 to TRBJ2-7, with D possibly being TRBD1 (7 bases). V lost 1 base to trimming and J lost 2 bases, with 12 bases between them. The CDR3 covers 15 residues. Per the germline V gene, CDR1 is SNHLY and CDR2 is FYNNEI. The chain's CDR3 is CASSEGGDSPYEQYF. The CDR3, as DNA: TGTGCCAGCAGTGAAGGCGGGGACAGCCCCTACGAGCAGTACTTC. Full variable domain (remainder filled in from reference TRBV2 and TRBJ2-7): EPEVTQTPSHQVTQMGQEVILRCVPISNHLYFYWYRQILGQKVEFLVSFYNNEISEKSEIFDDQFSVERPDGSNFTLKIRSTKLEDSAMYFCASSEGGDSPYEQYFGPGTRLTVT.

This chain joins TRBV7-3 and TRBJ2-1; 8 bases match TRBD1. The CDR3 has 14 amino acids. With 2 bases clipped from V and 8 bases from J, the junction kept 5 bases outside the gene matches. From germline, CDR1 is SGHTA and CDR2 FQGTGA. The CDR3 is CASSLGQGGDEQFF. Here the CDR3 DNA reads TGTGCCAGCAGCTTAGGACAGGGCGGAGATGAGCAGTTCTTC. The variable domain in full, with the rest retrieved from reference TRBV7-3 and TRBJ2-1, is GAGVSQTPSNKVTEKGKYVELRCDPISGHTALYWYRQSLGQGPEFLIYFQGTGAADDSGLPNDRFFAVRPEGSVSTLKIQRTERGDSAVYLCASSLGQGGDEQFFGPGTRLTVL.

V gene TRBV29-1 combines with J gene TRBJ2-3; D is undetermined. Germline CDR1 is SQVTM and CDR2 is ANQGSEA. This CDR3 contains 15 residues. Trimming pared 8 bases from V and 6 bases from J, leaving 24 bases between. CDR3 region: CSIDGGPPAPDTQYF. DNA for the CDR3: TGCAGCATAGACGGCGGTCCCCCTGCACCTGATACGCAGTATTTT.

This clone was detected only a few times. The chain has TRBV29-1 and TRBJ2-7; D ambiguous. V dropped 7 bases and J dropped 2 bases, with 12 bases sitting between them. This CDR3 contains 12 residues. From germline, CDR1 is SQVTM and CDR2 ANQGSEA. This CDR3 reads CSAEGTAYEQYF. The CDR3 nucleotides read TGCAGCGCCGAAGGCACAGCCTACGAGCAGTACTTC.

This chain connects TRBV6-5 to TRBJ2-5; either TRBD1 or TRBD2 may supply D (5 bases each). The CDR3 is made up of 14 amino acids. The ends were cut back, 6 bases at V and 2 bases at J, with 13 bases in the middle. Germline V gene lookup returns CDR1 MNHEY and CDR2 SVGAGI. The CDR3 sequence is CASRTSGAQETQYF. The CDR3 DNA reads TGTGCCAGCAGGACCTCCGGGGCTCAAGAGACCCAGTACTTC.

The rearrangement links TRBV27 to TRBJ2-1; D unclear. V lost 8 bases, J lost 7 bases, and 9 bases lay in between. From germline, CDR1 is MNHEY and CDR2 SMNVEV (reference sequence). CDR3 length equals 11 residues. The CDR3 loop reads CASLAGNEQFF. CDR3 nucleotides: TGTGCCAGCTTAGCTGGGAATGAGCAGTTCTTC.

This clone was detected only a few times. J is TRBJ2-7 and V is TRBV28, with TRBD2 matching 7 bases. The CDR3 loop spans 15 amino acids. V lost 6 bases to trimming and J lost 0 bases; unmatched junction nucleotides: 8. Germline loops: CDR1 MDHEN, CDR2 SYDVKM. CDR3 amino acids: CASRGFAGVSYEQYF. The DNA of the CDR3 is TGTGCCAGCAGGGGGTTTGCGGGAGTCTCCTACGAGCAGTACTTC.

This clone turned up a few times. The V call is TRBV11-2, the J call TRBJ2-4; D is unresolved. Trimming left V 5 bases short and J 1 base short, with 6 bases between. This CDR3 has 13 residues. Per germline, CDR1 SGHAT and CDR2 FQNNGV. The CDR3 coding sequence is TGTGCCAGCAGCCCATTCGCCAAAAACATTCAGTACTTC. Translating it yields CASSPFAKNIQYF.

The chain links TRBV27 to TRBJ2-3, with 8 positions matching TRBD2. Germline CDR1 is MNHEY and CDR2 is SMNVEV (reference sequence). The CDR3 runs 17 residues. V lost 2 bases and J lost 1; bases outside the gene matches: 8. CDR3 nucleotides: TGTGCCAGCAGTTTAACGTCGGACGGGAGGGGCACAGATACGCAGTATTTT. It specifies CASSLTSDGRGTDTQYF.

The chain uses TRBV30 and TRBJ2-3; D is perhaps TRBD1 or TRBD2 (5 bases each). The germline V and J ends were trimmed by 5 bases and 0 bases, with 9 bases remaining between them. Germline V CDR1 and CDR2: GTSNPN, SVGIG (reference sequence). The CDR3 has 13 residues. CDR3 in amino acids: CAWARDSTDTQYF. The CDR3 nucleotides are TGTGCCTGGGCCCGGGACAGCACAGATACGCAGTATTTT.

This clone was detected only a few times. The chain couples TRBV9 to TRBJ2-7; 7 positions match TRBD1. From germline, CDR1 is SGDLS and CDR2 YYNGEE. Unmatched junction bases numbered 12, after V lost 3 bases and J lost 3 bases. This CDR3 is 16 amino acids long. In DNA, the CDR3 is TGTGCCAGCAGCGAAGGGATTACAGGGGCCAACTACGAGCAGTACTTC. It encodes CASSEGITGANYEQYF. Full variable domain (rest looked up from reference TRBV9 and TRBJ2-7): DSGVTQTPKHLITATGQRVTLRCSPRSGDLSVYWYQQSLDQGLQFLIQYYNGEERAKGNILERFSAQQFPDLHSELNLSSLELGDSALYFCASSEGITGANYEQYFGPGTRLTVT.

The chain employs TRBV7-9 and TRBJ2-3, with D possibly called TRBD1 or TRBD2 (5 bases each). The V end lost 5 bases, the J end lost 3 bases, and 12 bases lay between the germline ends. Per germline, CDR1 SEHNR and CDR2 FQNEAQ (reference sequence). This CDR3 contains 14 residues. CDR3 DNA: TGTGCCAGCAGCACTTATGGGACGACAGATACGCAGTATTTT. Amino acid sequence: CASSTYGTTDTQYF. Full variable domain (outside the CDR3, taken from reference TRBV7-9 and TRBJ2-3): DTGVSQNPRHKITKRGQNVTFRCDPISEHNRLYWYRQTLGQGPEFLTYFQNEAQLEKSRLLSDRFSAERPKGSFSTLEIQRTEQGDSAMYLCASSTYGTTDTQYFGPGTRLTVL.

The gene calls are TRBV27 and TRBJ2-7; 7 bases match TRBD1. The CDR3 has 14 residues. In germline, CDR1 is MNHEY, CDR2 SMNVEV (reference sequence). The trim removed 8 bases at V and 7 bases at J, leaving 14 bases unmatched. CDR3 DNA sequence: TGTGCCAGCTGCAGAGGGGGCCCGGCCACTGAGCAGTACTTC. Protein product: CASCRGGPATEQYF.

This clone was counted a few times. The genes are TRBV20-1 and TRBJ1-1, with 7 bases matching TRBD1. V shed 4 bases and J 6 bases; nucleotides not matched to a gene: 2. CDR3 length: 11 amino acids. The germline gives CDR1 DFQATT, CDR2 SNEGSKA (reference sequence). CDR3 loop: CSATQGAEAFF. The CDR3 nucleotides are TGCAGTGCTACCCAGGGGGCTGAAGCTTTCTTT.

This chain uses TRBV7-6 with TRBJ2-7, with D hard to call. In germline, CDR1 is SGHVS, CDR2 FNYEAQ. This CDR3 region has 13 residues. V was trimmed by 2 bases and J by 6 bases, leaving 11 bases between them. In DNA form, the CDR3 reads TGTGCCAGCAGCTTACTAGGGTCCGGCGAGCAGTACTTC. Protein: CASSLLGSGEQYF. The complete variable domain, with remaining parts taken from reference TRBV7-6 and TRBJ2-7, reads GAGVSQSPRYKVTKRGQDVALRCDPISGHVSLYWYRQALGQGPEFLTYFNYEAQQDKSGLPNDRFSAERPEGSISTLTIQRTEQRDSAMYRCASSLLGSGEQYFGPGTRLTVT.

The table lists this clone with a few counts. J is TRBJ2-7 and V is TRBV29-1, with TRBD1 matching 7 bases. Germline-derived CDR1 and CDR2 are SQVTM and ANQGSEA. The V and J ends lost 5 bases and 8 bases, in that order; junction bases with no gene match: 15. This CDR3 comprises 14 residues. CDR3 coding DNA: TGCAGCGTTCTAATTACCACAGGGGAGAGGCAGCAGTACTTC. Amino acid sequence: CSVLITTGERQQYF.